This TCR beta chain emerged from a study of metastatic and nonmetastatic thyroid tumors. MiXCR was used by TCRdb to re-call the PCR reads. The profile shows about 69,000 clones, 11% to 15% of them singletons. The study, taken as a whole, reports: Reports indicated that malignant thyroid tumors showed significantly higher TCR beta diversity than benign nodules did, in blood and tumor.

None of the patients had undergone any treatment ahead of thyroid surgery. The CDR3 extends over 15 amino acids. The V end lost 0 bases, the J end lost 5 bases, and 11 bases lay between the germline ends. The germline gives CDR1 SGHTA, CDR2 FQGTGA. This clone was seen ten or more times. What it binds is unknown. Sequencing was done on a sample of blood. The receptor was derived from a male donor with papillary thyroid cancer or a benign thyroid nodule (not recorded which). Some clones in this sample may be carry-over from other donors' samples. The V and J genes are TRBV7-3 and TRBJ2-1, with D perhaps being TRBD1 or TRBD2 (5 bases each). The CDR3 here is CASSLTGTVDNEQFF. CDR3 nucleotide sequence: TGTGCCAGCAGCTTAACCGGGACCGTCGACAATGAGCAGTTCTTC. Filled out from reference TRBV7-3 and TRBJ2-1, the complete variable domain reads GAGVSQTPSNKVTEKGKYVELRCDPISGHTALYWYRQSLGQGPEFLIYFQGTGAADDSGLPNDRFFAVRPEGSVSTLKIQRTERGDSAVYLCASSLTGTVDNEQFFGPGTRLTVL.